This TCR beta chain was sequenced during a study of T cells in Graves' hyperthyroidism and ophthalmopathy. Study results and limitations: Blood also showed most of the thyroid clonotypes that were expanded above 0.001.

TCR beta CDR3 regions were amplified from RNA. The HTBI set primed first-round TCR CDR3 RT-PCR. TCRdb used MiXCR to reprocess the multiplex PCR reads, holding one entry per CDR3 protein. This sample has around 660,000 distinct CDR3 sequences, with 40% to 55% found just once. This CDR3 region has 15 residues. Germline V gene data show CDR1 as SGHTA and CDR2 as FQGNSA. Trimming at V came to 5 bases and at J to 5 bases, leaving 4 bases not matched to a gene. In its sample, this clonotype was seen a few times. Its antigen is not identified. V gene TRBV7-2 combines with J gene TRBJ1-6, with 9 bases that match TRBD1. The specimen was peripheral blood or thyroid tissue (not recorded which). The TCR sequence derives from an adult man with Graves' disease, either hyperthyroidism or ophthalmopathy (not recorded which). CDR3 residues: CASSTGGIDNSPLHF. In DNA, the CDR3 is TGTGCCAGCAGCACAGGGGGCATCGATAATTCACCCCTCCACTTT.